The 4 T cell receptor beta chains in this list originate from one sample, sequenced in a study of blood T cell repertoires in COVID-19. The assay was immunoSEQ multiplex PCR, and TCRdb's table has in-frame clones only and misses some. The sample has roughly 110,000 clones, 88% seen once. The specimen was peripheral blood. These receptor sequences come from a woman between 65 and 79 years old who had recovered from COVID-19.

This sequence joins TRBV7-2 and TRBJ2-3, with TRBD2 as a possible D gene (5 bases). Germline CDR1 is SGHTA and CDR2 is FQGNSA. V dropped 6 bases and J dropped 6 bases, with 13 bases sitting between them. The CDR3 spans 13 residues. The CDR3 coding sequence is TGTGCCAGCAGGCGGGCCTCAGCGGATACGCAGTATTTT. Residues: CASRRASADTQYF.

V usage is TRBV10-3 and J usage is TRBJ2-1, with 9 bases aligning to TRBD1. CDR1 and CDR2 (germline): ENHRY, SYGVKD. Trimming at V came to 6 bases and at J to 1 base, leaving 7 bases not matched to a gene. The CDR3 consists of 16 residues. CDR3 in amino acids: CAIRDTTGGSYNEQFF. The CDR3, as DNA: TGTGCCATCAGGGACACGACAGGGGGTTCCTACAATGAGCAGTTCTTC.

J is TRBJ1-6 and V is TRBV18, with 8 nucleotides matching TRBD1. CDR3 size: 16 residues. The germline V gene encodes CDR1 KGHSH and CDR2 LQKENI. V lost 2 bases to trimming and J lost 7 bases; unmatched junction nucleotides: 7. CDR3 sequence: CASSPADRGANSPLHF. The DNA of the CDR3 is TGTGCCAGCTCACCAGCCGACAGGGGAGCGAATTCACCCCTCCACTTT.

The rearrangement joins TRBV5-6 to TRBJ2-7; a possible D gene is TRBD2 (5 bases). In germline, CDR1 is SGHDT, CDR2 YYEEEE. V lost 4 bases to trimming and J lost 6 bases, with 8 bases between them. This CDR3 has 11 amino acids. CDR3 in amino acids: CASSARAEQYF. CDR3 nucleotide sequence: TGTGCCAGCAGCGCGAGGGCCGAGCAGTACTTC.